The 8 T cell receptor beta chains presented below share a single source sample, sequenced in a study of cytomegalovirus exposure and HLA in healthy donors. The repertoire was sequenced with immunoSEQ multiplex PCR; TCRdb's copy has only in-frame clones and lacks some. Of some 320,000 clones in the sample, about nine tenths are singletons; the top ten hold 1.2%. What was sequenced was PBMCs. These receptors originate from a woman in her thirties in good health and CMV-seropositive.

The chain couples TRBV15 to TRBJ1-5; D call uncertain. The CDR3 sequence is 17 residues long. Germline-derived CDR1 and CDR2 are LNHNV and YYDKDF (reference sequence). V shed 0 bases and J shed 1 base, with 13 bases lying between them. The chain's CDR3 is CATSREHAGHSNQPQHF. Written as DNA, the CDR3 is TGTGCCACCAGCAGAGAGCACGCGGGTCACAGCAATCAGCCCCAGCATTTT. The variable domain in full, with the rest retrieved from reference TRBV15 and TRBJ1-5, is DAMVIQNPRYQVTQFGKPVTLSCSQTLNHNVMYWYQQKSSQAPKLLFHYYDKDFNNEADTPDNFQSRRPNTSFCFLDIRSPGLGDTAMYLCATSREHAGHSNQPQHFGDGTRLSIL.

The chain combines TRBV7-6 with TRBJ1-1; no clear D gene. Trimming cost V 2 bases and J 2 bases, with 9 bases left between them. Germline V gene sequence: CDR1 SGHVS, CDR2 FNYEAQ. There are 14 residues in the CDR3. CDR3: CASSLSWGNTEAFF. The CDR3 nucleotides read TGTGCCAGCAGCTTAAGTTGGGGTAACACTGAAGCTTTCTTT.

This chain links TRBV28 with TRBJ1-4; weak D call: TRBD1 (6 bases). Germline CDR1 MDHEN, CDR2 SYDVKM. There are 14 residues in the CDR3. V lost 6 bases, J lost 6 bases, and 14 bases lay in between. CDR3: CASSHGQRDEKLFF. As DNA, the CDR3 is TGTGCCAGCAGCCACGGACAGCGCGATGAAAAACTGTTTTTT.

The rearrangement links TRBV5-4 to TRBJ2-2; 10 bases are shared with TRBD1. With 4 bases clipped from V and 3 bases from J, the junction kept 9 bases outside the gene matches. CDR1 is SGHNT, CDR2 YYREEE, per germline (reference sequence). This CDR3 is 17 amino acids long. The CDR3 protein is CASSGGSGQGYTGELFF. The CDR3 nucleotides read TGTGCCAGCAGCGGGGGCTCGGGACAGGGGTACACCGGGGAGCTGTTTTTT.

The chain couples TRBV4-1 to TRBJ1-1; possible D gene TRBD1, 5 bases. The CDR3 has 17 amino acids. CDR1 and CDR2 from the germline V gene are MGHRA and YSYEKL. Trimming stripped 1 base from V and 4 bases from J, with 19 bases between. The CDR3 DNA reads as TGCGCCAGCAGCCAAGGAGGATGGGGACTCCCGGGCACTGAAGCTTTCTTT. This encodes CASSQGGWGLPGTEAFF.

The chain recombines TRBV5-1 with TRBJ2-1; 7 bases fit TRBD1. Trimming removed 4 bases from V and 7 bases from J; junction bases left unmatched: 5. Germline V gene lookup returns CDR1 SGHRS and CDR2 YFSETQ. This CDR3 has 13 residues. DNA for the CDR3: TGCGCCAGCAGCATGACAGGGTTAAATGAGCAGTTCTTC. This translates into CASSMTGLNEQFF.

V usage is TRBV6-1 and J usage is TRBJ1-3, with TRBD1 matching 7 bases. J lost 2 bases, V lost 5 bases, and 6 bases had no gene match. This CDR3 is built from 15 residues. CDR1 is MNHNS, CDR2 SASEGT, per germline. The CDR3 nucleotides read TGTGCCAGCAGTTCTACAGGGGATACTGGAAACACCATATATTTT. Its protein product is CASSSTGDTGNTIYF.

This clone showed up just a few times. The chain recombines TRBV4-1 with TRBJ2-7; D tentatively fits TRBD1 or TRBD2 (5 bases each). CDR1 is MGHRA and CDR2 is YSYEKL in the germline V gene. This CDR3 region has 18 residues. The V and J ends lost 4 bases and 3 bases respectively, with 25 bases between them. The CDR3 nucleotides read TGCGCCAGCAGCCCCGGCCAGGGTCCCAAGATGGGGGACTACGAGCAGTACTTC. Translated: CASSPGQGPKMGDYEQYF.